The following is a TCR beta chain sequence with its context. The entry originates in a study of response to subunit inactivated influenza vaccine. TCRdb re-called the RT-PCR reads through MiXCR, storing one row per CDR3 protein. The table records about 650,000 distinct CDR3 sequences, more than 15% of them present only once. V was clipped by 4 bases and J by 11 bases; unmatched bases: 5. The CDR3 contains 12 residues. Germline values: CDR1 SGDLS, CDR2 YYNGEE. The material was PBMCs from blood, obtained about 11 days after vaccination. The chain joins TRBV9 to TRBJ1-1; 10 bases align to TRBD1. The clonotype comes from a man in his forties or fifties who received an inactivated influenza vaccine. CDR3 loop: CASSPGTGAAFF. CDR3 in DNA: TGTGCCAGCAGCCCCGGGACAGGGGCTGCTTTCTTT.